Listed here are 3 T cell receptor beta chains from one sample, sequenced in a study of shared clonotypes between healthy human individuals (dated by TCRdb to the early 2020s). Libraries came from the immunoSEQ multiplex PCR assay. TCRdb limited this immuneACCESS table to in-frame rearrangements with V and J called. A share of clones is missing; checked studies link under half to unresolved V genes, and the rest is unexplained. The sample includes over a million clones, with approximately 98.5% observed a single time. The top ten hold approximately 0.38% of the sample. Source material: naive CD4+ T cells sorted from blood. The sample's cell subset or site, from its label and the paper: CD45RA+ positively selected. The receptors shown here come from a young man in good health.

This chain joins TRBV11-2 and TRBJ2-7; the match to TRBD1 covers 8 bases. CDR1 and CDR2 (germline): SGHAT, FQNNGV. Trimming removed 5 bases from V and 5 bases from J; junction bases left unmatched: 5. The CDR3 loop spans 13 amino acids. DNA for the CDR3: TGTGCCAGCAGCCGGGACAGGTCCCACGAGCAGTACTTC. It encodes CASSRDRSHEQYF. Together with reference TRBV11-2 and TRBJ2-7, the CDR3 gives the full variable domain: EAGVAQSPRYKIIEKRQSVAFWCNPISGHATLYWYQQILGQGPKLLIQFQNNGVVDDSQLPKDRFSAERLKGVDSTLKIQPAKLEDSAVYLCASSRDRSHEQYFGPGTRLTVT.

The J gene is TRBJ2-1, the V gene TRBV19; 10 bases line up with TRBD2. The ends lost 7 bases at V and 6 bases at J; junction bases unmatched: 9. This CDR3 contains 15 residues. Germline V lookup: CDR1 LNHDA, CDR2 SQIVND (reference sequence). CDR3 DNA: TGTGCCAGTATGCGGACTAGCGGATCAATCAATGAGCAGTTCTTC. Translated: CASMRTSGSINEQFF.

Worth noting for this clone: Within the sample, other DNA sequences also encode this same CDR3. The chain has TRBV5-1 and TRBJ2-6; D gene uncertain. Per the germline V gene, CDR1 is SGHRS and CDR2 is YFSETQ. The CDR3 contains 15 residues. The ends were cut back, 5 bases at V and 0 bases at J, with 9 bases in the middle. The DNA for the CDR3 is TGCGCCAGCAGTGGACGGCCCTCTGGGGCCAACGTCCTGACTTTC. Its protein product is CASSGRPSGANVLTF. Drawing the rest from reference TRBV5-1 and TRBJ2-6, the complete variable domain is KAGVTQTPRYLIKTRGQQVTLSCSPISGHRSVSWYQQTPGQGLQFLFEYFSETQRNKGNFPGRFSGRQFSNSRSEMNVSTLELGDSALYLCASSGRPSGANVLTFGAGSRLTVL.